Each of the 2 T cell receptor beta chains below was sequenced from the same sample in a study of blood T cell repertoires in COVID-19. The protocol was immunoSEQ multiplex PCR, while the TCRdb copy is restricted to in-frame clones and leaves out a portion. The sample includes hundreds of thousands of clones, around 90% of them seen just once. Sequenced sample: peripheral blood. All receptors come from a man between 18 and 29 years old with active or convalescent COVID-19.

The chain is built from TRBV7-9 and TRBJ1-6, with 7 bases identical to TRBD1. Trimming took 5 bases from V and 5 from J; bases not matched to a gene: 3. CDR3 length: 14 amino acids. Germline values: CDR1 SEHNR, CDR2 FQNEAQ (reference sequence). CDR3 residues: CASSPTGNNSPLHF. DNA of the CDR3: TGTGCCAGCAGCCCGACAGGGAATAATTCACCCCTCCACTTT.

The CDR3 reads CASSHIQYGTSSSYNEQFF. The CDR3, as DNA: TGTGCCAGCAGCCACATACAATATGGGACTTCAAGCTCCTACAATGAGCAGTTCTTC. The V call is TRBV28, the J call TRBJ2-1; D possibly corresponds to TRBD2 (6 bases). There are 19 residues in the CDR3. V dropped 6 bases and J dropped 0 bases, with 24 bases sitting between them. The V gene's germline CDR1 is MDHEN and CDR2 SYDVKM.